This entry concerns a single T cell receptor (beta chain). Its antigen has not been determined. Per-base quality was not reported, and no clone a single base away is much larger than it. V gives up 7 bases and J gives up 3 bases, and the segment between their germline ends measures 16 bases. CDR1 is given as MDHEN and CDR2 as SYDVKM, both from the germline V gene. The CDR3 numbers 14 residues from cysteine through phenylalanine. Only CDR3 DNA is held: 42 bases, read in frame from base 1. The sample is drawn from a study of blood T cell repertoires in COVID-19 (dated by TCRdb to 2020 to 2022). About the investigation overall: The collaborator samples originated in the United States, Italy and Spain and spanned the acute and convalescent phases of COVID-19. HLA class I and class II types, where available, came from metadata supplied by the sample provider rather than from assay-based typing. The prospective study material was composed of cDNA or gDNA derived from T cells, B-cell-depleted T cells, or PBMCs. The repertoires were made available in a free public database intended to serve as a resource for research on the immune response to SARS-CoV-2. Nearly every sample came with metadata listing a de-identified subject ID, COVID-19 status, age in years and sex. The samples were drawn from the first 160 participants of the ongoing ImmuneRACE study and from 1,254 subjects provided by 6 global collaborators. Deeply sampled blood TCRbeta repertoires from subjects exposed to, actively infected with, or recovered from COVID-19 were included in the dataset.

The immunoSEQ Assay, a bias-controlled multiplex PCR, was used to amplify TCRbeta CDR3 regions from genomic DNA. On the study's bioinformatics: Nucleated cell counts per sample were estimated from amplification of reference gene primers within the assay. To quantify the absolute abundance of each unique TCRbeta CDR3 rearrangement, sequence reads were collapsed and filtered. For each sample, productive Simpson clonality was calculated by taking the square root of Simpson's diversity index across productive rearrangements. What TCRdb holds here is the immuneACCESS table cut down to in-frame rearrangements. Part of the clones is not present; checked against another copy, under half of the missing clones reflect an unresolved V gene, and the others are unexplained. V and J calls and clone size are as listed in that table; D and trimming were resolved from the DNA. In all, the sample holds about 200,000 clones, and roughly 90% of those were seen once. Of the sample, 6.5% to 9% is held by the ten largest clones.

In the prospective study, participants were about 18 to 89 years old, resided in approximately 25 geographic areas of the United States, and were enrolled through a virtual design. In the prospective study, cohorts were assigned on the basis of participant-reported clinical history obtained from a screening survey and a study questionnaire. Recovered participants in ImmuneRACE Cohort 3 were defined as having two consecutive negative NP/OP PCR tests, clearance from a healthcare professional, or resolution of symptoms. In the prospective study, mobile phlebotomists collected whole blood, serum and a nasopharyngeal or oropharyngeal swab from each participant. Participants in the prospective study had the option to provide additional blood draws and questionnaires over a roughly 2-month period. Before DNA extraction, blood samples from the prospective study were shipped at room temperature or frozen.

General conclusions and limits of the study: Clinical and demographic metadata were provided uncurated, with the amount varying by source and participant.

The sequence is built from TRBV28 and TRBJ2-7, with a tentative D gene TRBD2 over 7 matching bases. Sample: PBMCs or T cells enriched from blood (not recorded which). The source is a woman under 30 who had recovered from COVID-19. The CDR3 reads as follows: CASNLGGPVYEQYF. The DNA sequence reads TGTGCCAGCAACCTGGGGGGGCCGGTCTACGAGCAGTACTTC. Outside the CDR3, residues come from the reference TRBV28 and TRBJ2-7 proteins, so the full variable domain is: DVKVTQSSRYLVKRTGEKVFLECVQDMDHENMFWYRQDPGLGLRLIYFSYDVKMKEKGDIPEGYSVSREKKERFSLILESASTNQTSMYLCASNLGGPVYEQYFGPGTRLTVT.